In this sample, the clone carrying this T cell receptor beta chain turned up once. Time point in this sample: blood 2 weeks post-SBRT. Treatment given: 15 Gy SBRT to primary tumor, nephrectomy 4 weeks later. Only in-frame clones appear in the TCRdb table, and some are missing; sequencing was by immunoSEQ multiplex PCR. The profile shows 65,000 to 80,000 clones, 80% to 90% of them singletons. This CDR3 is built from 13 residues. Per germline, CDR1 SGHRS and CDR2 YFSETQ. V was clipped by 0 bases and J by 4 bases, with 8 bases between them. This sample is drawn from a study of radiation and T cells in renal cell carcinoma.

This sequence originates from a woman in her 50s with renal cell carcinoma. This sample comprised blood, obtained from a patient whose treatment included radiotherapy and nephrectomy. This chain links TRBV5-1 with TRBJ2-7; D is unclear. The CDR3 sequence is CASSLGISYEQYF. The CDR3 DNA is TGCGCCAGCAGCTTGGGGATTAGTTACGAGCAGTACTTC.